This T cell receptor beta chain was identified during a study of blood T cell repertoires in COVID-19. At the level of the study: The study drew acute and convalescent COVID-19 samples from the United States, Italy and Spain. PBMCs, B-cell-depleted T cells, or T cells provided the cDNA or gDNA that made up the material.

This CDR3 spans 18 amino acids. V lost 0 bases to trimming and J lost 0 bases; unmatched junction nucleotides: 6. Per germline, CDR1 LGHDT and CDR2 YNNKEL (reference sequence). Clones were sequenced by immunoSEQ multiplex PCR, and TCRdb holds only the in-frame ones, with some missing. The sample has 85,000 to 120,000 clones; about 85% are singletons. The sequencing input was peripheral blood. The rearrangement links TRBV3-1 (or the pseudogene TRBV3-2) to TRBJ2-4; 9 bases are shared with TRBD2. The sequence came from a woman between 50 and 59 years old with COVID-19, enrolled during active disease. CDR3 nucleotide sequence: TGTGCCAGCAGCCAAGATGCGACTAGCGGAATAGCCAAAAACATTCAGTACTTC. This sequence encodes CASSQDATSGIAKNIQYF.